These 14 T cell receptor beta chains came from one sample sequenced in a study of patients and donors after allogeneic stem cell transplantation (dated by TCRdb to about 2020). Library construction relied on RT-PCR. The run used a NextSeq 550. TCRdb redid the processing of the public reads, applying fastp at Q25 and MiXCR, and retained in-frame beta chains. Under each unique CDR3 protein, matching rows form one entry showing the most common genes and DNA. This sample has under 200,000 distinct CDR3 sequences in its table, and approximately 28% of those were observed once. The top ten clonotypes cover approximately 3% of the sample. Material for sequencing was blood, either unsorted or a sorted T cell fraction (not recorded which). Receptor source: a human donor who was either an allogeneic HSCT recipient or a stem cell or donor lymphocyte infusion donor (not recorded which). It is not recorded whose cells these are; they may come from a transplant donor.

This clonotype appeared many times. This chain joins TRBV9 and TRBJ1-3, with D uncertain. The CDR3 spans 15 residues. CDR1 and CDR2 from the germline V gene are SGDLS and YYNGEE. Trimming removed 0 bases at V and 0 bases at J, with 7 bases between. The DNA of the CDR3 is TGTGCCAGCAGCGTAGAGAACCGCTCTGGAAACACCATATATTTT. Residues: CASSVENRSGNTIYF.

The chain recombines TRBV20-1 with TRBJ2-3; D is ambiguous. With 1 base removed from V and 0 bases from J, the gap between germline ends came to 11 bases. CDR3 length: 15 residues. CDR1 DFQATT and CDR2 SNEGSKA come from the germline V gene (reference sequence). The CDR3 sequence: CSARVGSASTDTQYF. The CDR3 region has the DNA TGCAGTGCTAGAGTAGGCAGTGCTAGCACAGATACGCAGTATTTT.

The rearrangement joins TRBV5-5 to TRBJ1-5; possible D gene TRBD1, 6 bases. Germline V lookup: CDR1 SGHKS, CDR2 YYEKEE (reference sequence). The CDR3 runs 15 residues. Trimming took 4 bases from V and 7 from J, leaving 18 bases between them. The CDR3 loop reads CASSGTGTQRQPQHF. DNA of the CDR3: TGTGCCAGCAGCGGAACAGGGACCCAAAGACAGCCCCAGCATTTT. The full variable domain, completed using reference TRBV5-5 and TRBJ1-5, is DAGVTQSPTHLIKTRGQQVTLRCSPISGHKSVSWYQQVLGQGPQFIFQYYEKEERGRGNFPDRFSARQFPNYSSELNVNALLLGDSALYLCASSGTGTQRQPQHFGDGTRLSIL.

CDR3 residues: CASSQAGRGTDTQYF. In nucleotides, the CDR3 is TGCGCCAGCAGCCAAGCCGGCAGGGGTACAGATACGCAGTATTTT. The chain joins TRBV4-3 to TRBJ2-3; D is perhaps TRBD1 (6 bases). Germline CDR1 and CDR2: LGHNA and YSLEER. The V end lost 1 base, the J end lost 3 bases, and 11 bases lay between the germline ends. The CDR3 covers 15 residues.

The chain carries TRBV29-1 and TRBJ2-1, with D uncertain. Deletions cut 7 bases from V and 10 bases from J, with 11 bases between. Germline V gives CDR1 SQVTM, CDR2 ANQGSEA. CDR3 length: 10 amino acids. The CDR3 DNA follows: TGCAGCGGGACGGGCCCCGAGCAGTTCTTC. Translating it yields CSGTGPEQFF.

The J gene is TRBJ2-3, the V gene TRBV7-3; D might be TRBD1 or TRBD2, each matching 5 bases. Germline-derived CDR1 and CDR2 are SGHTA and FQGTGA. Trimming took off 1 base at V and 4 bases at J, with 12 bases between the two ends. The CDR3 is 15 residues long. This CDR3 is CASSLNGIGADTQYF. The DNA of the CDR3 is TGTGCCAGCAGCTTAAACGGGATAGGGGCAGATACGCAGTATTTT.

J is TRBJ1-6 and V is TRBV5-1; 8 bases are a match to TRBD1. The J segment lost 9 bases and the V segment lost 7 bases, leaving 12 bases of the junction unmatched. This CDR3 spans 15 amino acids. The V gene's germline CDR1 is SGHRS and CDR2 YFSETQ. In DNA, the CDR3 is TGCGCCAGCCACCTCGGACAGGGTGGTACTTCACCCCTCCACTTT. This encodes CASHLGQGGTSPLHF.

The chain is built from TRBV6-5 and TRBJ2-6; D tentatively reads TRBD1 or TRBD2 (5 bases each). The V end was cut by 0 bases, the J end by 2 bases, with 8 bases between. The CDR3 totals 16 residues. Germline loops: CDR1 MNHEY, CDR2 SVGAGI. The CDR3: CASSYSRGAGANVLTF. Written as DNA, the CDR3 is TGTGCCAGCAGTTACTCGAGGGGCGCTGGGGCCAACGTCCTGACTTTC.

The chain combines TRBV5-6 with TRBJ1-6, with D hard to call. The CDR3 length is 15 residues. Germline V gene lookup returns CDR1 SGHDT and CDR2 YYEEEE. V was clipped by 1 base and J by 6 bases, with 11 bases between them. DNA of the CDR3: TGTGCCAGCAGCTTGTGGGAGGTCCGTAATTCACCCCTCCACTTT. Amino acids: CASSLWEVRNSPLHF. Complete variable domain (other parts from reference TRBV5-6 and TRBJ1-6): DAGVTQSPTHLIKTRGQQVTLRCSPKSGHDTVSWYQQALGQGPQFIFQYYEEEERQRGNFPDRFSGHQFPNYSSELNVNALLLGDSALYLCASSLWEVRNSPLHFGNGTRLTVT.

V usage is TRBV5-1 and J usage is TRBJ2-7, with TRBD2 matching over 9 bases. Per germline, CDR1 SGHRS and CDR2 YFSETQ. With V trimmed by 4 bases and J by 9 bases, 8 bases remained unmatched. This CDR3 spans 13 amino acids. This chain's CDR3 is CASSTGLADWQYF. Here the CDR3 DNA reads TGCGCCAGCAGCACGGGACTAGCCGACTGGCAGTACTTC. The full variable domain, completed using reference TRBV5-1 and TRBJ2-7, is KAGVTQTPRYLIKTRGQQVTLSCSPISGHRSVSWYQQTPGQGLQFLFEYFSETQRNKGNFPGRFSGRQFSNSRSEMNVSTLELGDSALYLCASSTGLADWQYFGPGTRLTVT.

This chain connects TRBV10-3 to TRBJ2-5; TRBD2 agrees at 10 bases. The V gene's germline CDR1 is ENHRY and CDR2 SYGVKD. This CDR3 is 12 amino acids long. V was pared by 9 bases and J by 3 bases, with 1 base of the junction left unmatched. The CDR3 spells CAMGTSEETQYF. The DNA of the CDR3 is TGTGCCATGGGGACTAGCGAAGAGACCCAGTACTTC.

The chain combines TRBV27 with TRBJ2-1; the D is unclear. Trimming took off 5 bases at V and 8 bases at J, with 25 bases between the two ends. The CDR3 sequence is 17 residues long. CDR1 is MNHEY and CDR2 is SMNVEV in the germline V gene (reference sequence). CDR3 coding DNA: TGTGCCAGCAGTCTATACCTCACCCGCGCCTTAGTTGATGAGCAGTTCTTC. Translated: CASSLYLTRALVDEQFF.

This chain connects TRBV4-3 to TRBJ2-7; maybe TRBD1 (6 bases). Per the germline V gene, CDR1 is LGHNA and CDR2 is YSLEER. Trimming stripped 2 bases from V and 4 bases from J, with 9 bases between. The CDR3 consists of 13 residues. CDR3 in amino acids: CASSQYQGYEQYF. The CDR3 nucleotides read TGCGCCAGCAGCCAATATCAGGGGTACGAGCAGTACTTC.

This chain uses TRBV5-1 with TRBJ2-6; D unclear. Looked up from germline, CDR1 is SGHRS and CDR2 is YFSETQ. V lost 1 base, J lost 0 bases, and 11 bases lay in between. The CDR3 runs 17 residues. The CDR3 nucleotides read TGCGCCAGCAGCTTGAGGAAATTGGGCTCTGGGGCCAACGTCCTGACTTTC. Its protein product is CASSLRKLGSGANVLTF.